This T cell receptor (beta chain) is from a study of T cells in women clearing cervical HPV infection. Overall study: No precancer developed; the control's incident HPV16 infection cleared within 12 months.

Data came from immunoSEQ multiplex PCR; TCRdb stores just in-frame clones and leaves some out. The sample holds 30,000 to 40,000 clones. About this clone itself: Its antigen is still unknown. The read finishes 3 residues shy of the CDR3 end, and the germline J gene is used to complete it.

Findings and caveats of the study: Cases carried less TRBV6-7 than controls: about 0.1% versus 0.15%. Combining TCR richness with V gene abundances gave roughly 0.88 AUC.

The germline V gene has CDR1 DFQATT and CDR2 SNEGSKA (reference sequence). This CDR3 has 15 amino acids. Trimming pared 0 bases from V and 0 bases from J, leaving 8 bases between. The source of this sequence is a woman aged 18-69 years with a cervical HPV16 infection that either progressed to CIN3+ or cleared (not recorded which). The genes are TRBV20-1 and TRBJ2-2, with D perhaps TRBD1 (5 bases). The sample was blood buffy coat. The CDR3 bases that were read are TGCAGTGCTAGAGATCCGGACACGAACACCGGGGAG. As protein: CSARDPDTNTGE. The CDR3 in its entirety is CSARDPDTNTGELFF.